Following are 25 T cell receptor beta chains from one sample sequenced in a study of T cell responses to AZD1222 COVID-19 vaccine. The protocol was immunoSEQ multiplex PCR, while the TCRdb copy is restricted to in-frame clones and leaves out a portion. This sample has 100,000 to 150,000 clones; about 90% occur once, and the top ten carry under 2%. Sequences were derived from peripheral blood, sampled 28 days after the second AZD1222 dose. The receptors originated from an adult who received the AZD1222 COVID-19 vaccine.

As regards this clone: At one end the junction does not follow the germline gene, possibly because of a read error. V usage is TRBV7-7 and J usage is TRBJ2-1; D possibly corresponds to TRBD2 (6 bases). The CDR3 runs to 13 residues. Per the germline V gene, CDR1 is SSHAT and CDR2 is FNYEAQ (reference sequence). In DNA form, the CDR3 reads TGTGCTAGCAGCCACCGACTAGAGGGTGAGCAGTTCTTC. Amino acid sequence: CASSHRLEGEQFF.

The chain couples TRBV18 to TRBJ2-1; D is unresolved. V lost 6 bases and J lost 4, with 16 bases in between. The CDR3 runs to 15 residues. Germline CDR1 and CDR2: KGHSH and LQKENI. The DNA of the CDR3 is TGTGCCAGCTCTCCCACGCGAGTTCCATACAATGAGCAGTTCTTC. Translation gives CASSPTRVPYNEQFF.

This clone was detected only once. The CDR3, as DNA: TGTGCCAGCAGCTTGGGACAGCTAAAAACTAATGAAAAACTGTTTTTT. The encoded protein is CASSLGQLKTNEKLFF. This sequence joins TRBV5-8 and TRBJ1-4; D is perhaps TRBD1 (5 bases). In germline, CDR1 is SGHTS, CDR2 YDEGEE. CDR3 length: 16 amino acids. The V gene lost 0 bases and the J gene lost 1 base, with 10 bases spanning the gap.

The chain couples TRBV18 to TRBJ1-1; D is undetermined. The V gene's germline CDR1 is KGHSH and CDR2 LQKENI. The CDR3 totals 12 residues. Between the trimmed V and J ends, which lost 6 bases and 7 bases, there was a span of 12 bases. The CDR3 reads CASSRYGREAFF. CDR3 DNA: TGTGCCAGCTCCCGTTATGGCCGTGAAGCTTTCTTT.

This clone was detected once. The chain recombines TRBV27 with TRBJ1-1; TRBD1 matches 7 bases. Germline CDR1 MNHEY, CDR2 SMNVEV (reference sequence). CDR3 length: 12 amino acids. V gave up 5 bases and J gave up 8 bases; unmatched junction bases: 5. The CDR3 spells CASSITGAEAFF. CDR3 coding DNA: TGTGCCAGCAGTATAACAGGGGCGGAAGCTTTCTTT.

V is TRBV15 and J is TRBJ2-2; D is undetermined. CDR1 and CDR2 from the germline V gene are LNHNV and YYDKDF (reference sequence). V gave up 3 bases and J gave up 0 bases, with 14 bases separating them. This CDR3 is built from 17 residues. The CDR3 nucleotides are TGTGCCACCAGCAGGCCCCTGGCCAGGACGAACACCGGGGAGCTGTTTTTT. Residues: CATSRPLARTNTGELFF.

The CDR3 spells CATSDPETSGAYNEQFF. DNA for the CDR3: TGTGCCACCAGTGACCCCGAGACTAGCGGGGCCTACAATGAGCAGTTCTTC. The chain carries TRBV24-1 and TRBJ2-1; 11 bases map to TRBD2. The CDR3 sequence is 17 residues long. The trim removed 4 bases at V and 2 bases at J, leaving 6 bases unmatched. Germline V gene lookup returns CDR1 KGHDR and CDR2 SFDVKD.

The chain has TRBV7-5 and TRBJ2-7; the D call in the table, TRBD2, was not verified against the DNA. TRBV7-5 is termed a pseudogene. The CDR3 is made up of 17 amino acids. The CDR3: CARSPGTSGIFYYEQYV. The DNA of the CDR3 is TGTGCCAGAAGCCCCGGGACTAGCGGGATCTTTTACTACGAGCAGTACGTC.

The chain employs TRBV12-3 or TRBV12-4 and TRBJ1-2; D is unresolved. This CDR3 has 12 amino acids. The germline V and J ends were trimmed by 2 bases and 8 bases, with 9 bases remaining between them. Here the CDR3 reads CASSLPLRGYTF. CDR3 nucleotide sequence: TGTGCCAGCAGTTTACCCTTAAGGGGCTACACCTTC.

This clone was seen a single time. The chain combines TRBV9 with TRBJ2-1, with 12 bases lining up with TRBD2. CDR1 is SGDLS and CDR2 is YYNGEE in the germline V gene. The trim removed 4 bases at V and 9 bases at J, leaving 11 bases unmatched. This CDR3 region has 16 residues. Here the CDR3 DNA reads TGTGCCAGCAGCCCCCGACTAGCGGGAGCCCCGCCTGAGCAGTTCTTC. It is translated as CASSPRLAGAPPEQFF.

V and J are TRBV9 and TRBJ2-2; 10 nucleotides line up with TRBD2. V shed 0 bases and J 1 base; nucleotides not matched to a gene: 3. The germline V gene has CDR1 SGDLS and CDR2 YYNGEE. The CDR3 is 17 amino acids. The CDR3 spells CASSVGWTSGNTGELFF. The CDR3 DNA is TGTGCCAGCAGCGTAGGTTGGACTAGCGGGAACACCGGGGAGCTGTTTTTT.

The chain employs TRBV12-3 or TRBV12-4 and TRBJ2-7; 7 bases align to TRBD1. The CDR3 is 13 amino acids. Trimming took 5 bases from V and 4 from J; bases not matched to a gene: 5. The DNA for the CDR3 is TGTGCCAGCAGTCGGGACAGTCCATACGAGCAGTACTTC. Its protein product is CASSRDSPYEQYF.

The rearrangement uses TRBV27 and TRBJ2-1; perhaps TRBD2 as D (5 bases). The CDR3 has 14 residues. V gave up 7 bases and J gave up 0 bases, with 10 bases separating them. Germline V lookup: CDR1 MNHEY, CDR2 SMNVEV (reference sequence). CDR3 sequence (DNA): TGTGCCAGCACCGTGGGGAGCTCCTACAATGAGCAGTTCTTC. Its protein product is CASTVGSSYNEQFF.

This clone has a single count. The chain recombines TRBV3-1 (or the pseudogene TRBV3-2) with TRBJ1-2, with 8 nucleotides matching TRBD1. J lost 2 bases, V lost 8 bases, and 16 bases had no gene match. This CDR3 is built from 17 residues. Germline lookup yields CDR1 LGHDT and CDR2 YNNKEL (reference sequence). As DNA, the CDR3 is TGTGCCAGCTCCCGGTTGGCAGGGGGCAAGTCGAACTATGGCTACACCTTC. Protein: CASSRLAGGKSNYGYTF.

This rearrangement joins TRBV7-2 to TRBJ2-2; the D gene is possibly TRBD1 (5 bases). Per the germline V gene, CDR1 is SGHTA and CDR2 is FQGNSA. Trimming pared 2 bases from V and 0 bases from J, leaving 7 bases between. The CDR3 is 15 amino acids. Here the CDR3 DNA reads TGTGCCAGCAGCTTAAAACAGGCGAACACCGGGGAGCTGTTTTTT. It encodes CASSLKQANTGELFF.

The rearrangement joins TRBV12-3 or TRBV12-4 to TRBJ1-2; no clear D gene. The CDR3 is 13 amino acids. V was cut by 7 bases and J by 2 bases, with 11 bases left in between. CDR3 DNA sequence: TGTGCCAGCACGTTTCATCCCAACTATGGCTACACCTTC. This translates into CASTFHPNYGYTF.

J is TRBJ1-1 and V is TRBV2; D not certain. V lost 6 bases, J lost 5 bases, and 7 bases lay in between. Per germline, CDR1 SNHLY and CDR2 FYNNEI. CDR3 length equals 11 residues. The CDR3 is CASRGWTEAFF. CDR3 coding DNA: TGTGCCAGCAGGGGGTGGACTGAAGCTTTCTTT.

The V gene is TRBV15, the J gene TRBJ1-1, with D possibly matching TRBD1 (6 bases). The CDR3 spans 14 residues. In germline, CDR1 is LNHNV, CDR2 YYDKDF (reference sequence). Trimming left V 3 bases short and J 0 bases short, with 8 bases between. The CDR3 sequence: CATSRRQVNTEAFF. The CDR3 nucleotides read TGTGCCACCAGCAGGAGACAGGTGAACACTGAAGCTTTCTTT.

This clone has more than one count but fewer than ten. The rearrangement uses TRBV7-8 and TRBJ2-7; D is unresolved. Per germline, CDR1 SGHVS and CDR2 FQNEAQ. Trimming pared 1 base from V and 1 base from J, leaving 8 bases between. This CDR3 region has 14 residues. CDR3: CASSLGRFSYEQYF. The CDR3 DNA reads as TGTGCCAGCAGCTTAGGACGGTTTTCCTACGAGCAGTACTTC. The variable domain in full, with the rest retrieved from reference TRBV7-8 and TRBJ2-7, is GAGVSQSPRYKVAKRGQDVALRCDPISGHVSLFWYQQALGQGPEFLTYFQNEAQLDKSGLPSDRFFAERPEGSVSTLKIQRTQQEDSAVYLCASSLGRFSYEQYFGPGTRLTVT.

The chain couples TRBV5-5 to TRBJ2-4, with D perhaps TRBD1 (6 bases). V lost 1 base and J lost 7, with 12 bases in between. The CDR3 length is 14 residues. In germline, CDR1 is SGHKS, CDR2 YYEKEE (reference sequence). DNA of the CDR3: TGTGCCAGCAGCTTGTGGGGGCTGGGTAACATTCAGTACTTC. Translated, it gives CASSLWGLGNIQYF.

The genes are TRBV19 and TRBJ1-1, with 7 nucleotides matching TRBD1. The germline V gene encodes CDR1 LNHDA and CDR2 SQIVND (reference sequence). Germline trimming cut 8 bases from V and 5 bases from J; bases unmatched to any gene: 5. The length of the CDR3 is 12 residues. Here the CDR3 reads CASRQGFTEAFF. As DNA, the CDR3 is TGTGCCAGTCGACAGGGTTTTACTGAAGCTTTCTTT.

The chain joins TRBV7-9 to TRBJ2-1; 11 bases line up with TRBD1. Germline V gene sequence: CDR1 SEHNR, CDR2 FQNEAQ (reference sequence). V shed 4 bases and J 8 bases; nucleotides not matched to a gene: 7. The CDR3 is 15 residues long. CDR3 nucleotides: TGTGCCAGCAGCTCAAGGGACAGGGGGGCGCATGAGCAGTTCTTC. Its translation is CASSSRDRGAHEQFF. Variable domain in full (rest from reference TRBV7-9 and TRBJ2-1): DTGVSQNPRHKITKRGQNVTFRCDPISEHNRLYWYRQTLGQGPEFLTYFQNEAQLEKSRLLSDRFSAERPKGSFSTLEIQRTEQGDSAMYLCASSSRDRGAHEQFFGPGTRLTVL.

The chain combines TRBV5-1 with TRBJ1-4; D gene unclear. In germline, CDR1 is SGHRS, CDR2 YFSETQ. V lost 1 base to trimming and J lost 4 bases, with 8 bases between them. The CDR3 covers 14 residues. The DNA for the CDR3 is TGCGCCAGCAGCTTGTGGCCGCGTAATGAAAAACTGTTTTTT. Its translation is CASSLWPRNEKLFF.

The chain has TRBV5-1 and TRBJ1-1, with 7 bases that match TRBD1. Trimming took 4 bases from V and 7 from J; bases not matched to a gene: 10. This CDR3 contains 14 residues. Per the germline V gene, CDR1 is SGHRS and CDR2 is YFSETQ. DNA of the CDR3: TGCGCCAGCAGCCCTGGACAGGCTTTAGGTGAAGCTTTCTTT. This sequence encodes CASSPGQALGEAFF.

The chain has TRBV9 and TRBJ2-2; the D gene is possibly TRBD1 (6 bases). The V gene's germline CDR1 is SGDLS and CDR2 YYNGEE. V was pared by 4 bases and J by 7 bases, with 20 bases between. The CDR3 consists of 16 residues. Here the CDR3 DNA reads TGTGCCAGCAGCTCCTCGGTGGGGGCCGTAGGCGGGGAGCTGTTTTTT. It encodes CASSSSVGAVGGELFF.